A selection of T cell receptor beta chains follows, all from one sample in a study of T cell responses to AZD1222 COVID-19 vaccine. This table comes from immunoSEQ multiplex PCR, and its TCRdb copy is limited to in-frame clones, with some not included. Altogether under 35,000 clones are present, 85% to 90% being singletons, with the ten largest covering 14%. This material consisted of peripheral blood, taken 28 days after the second AZD1222 dose. These receptor sequences come from an adult who received the AZD1222 COVID-19 vaccine. Both conserved end residues are part of each CDR3. The order of the fields is V gene, D gene, clone size, J gene, CDR3 DNA, CDR3 protein. A D gene is named only where the DNA matches it firmly. A clone size is listed for some rows: how often the clone was seen (once, few, many), or a class if it is expanded.

V: TRBV19; D: .; size: .; J: TRBJ2-1; DNA: TGTGCCACTTCACAAAGTATTGAGCAGTTCTTC; CDR3: CATSQSIEQFF
V: TRBV19; D: .; size: .; J: TRBJ1-1; DNA: TGTGCCAGTAGTGCCCTTTTGGGGGGGCTTGTAGGAGCTTTCTTT; CDR3: CASSALLGGLVGAFF
V: TRBV5-1; D: .; size: .; J: TRBJ1-1; DNA: TGCGCCAGCAGCTTGGTAGGGACACAAAACACTGAAGCTTTCTTT; CDR3: CASSLVGTQNTEAFF
V: TRBV9; D: .; size: .; J: TRBJ2-7; DNA: TGTGCCAGCAGCGTAGCCGGGGGACCCTACGAGCAGTACTTC; CDR3: CASSVAGGPYEQYF
V: TRBV29-1; D: .; size: once; J: TRBJ2-3; DNA: TGCAGCGCTGGGACAGATACGCAGTATTTT; CDR3: CSAGTDTQYF
V: TRBV21-1; D: .; size: once; J: TRBJ2-1; DNA: TGTGCCAGCAGCAGAGGGAGTAATGGTAATGAGCAGTTCTTC; CDR3: CASSRGSNGNEQFF
V: TRBV28; D: .; size: .; J: TRBJ1-2; DNA: TGTGCCAGCAGAACCTGGGAAGGGTCTGGCTACACCTTC; CDR3: CASRTWEGSGYTF
V: TRBV9; D: .; size: .; J: TRBJ2-7; DNA: TGTGCCAGCAGCCGGAGCTCCTACGAGCAGTACTTC; CDR3: CASSRSSYEQYF
V: TRBV7-8; D: .; size: .; J: TRBJ1-2; DNA: TGTGCCAGCAGCTTAGCTTTGGGCTATGGCTACACCTTC; CDR3: CASSLALGYGYTF
V: TRBV6-5; D: TRBD1; size: .; J: TRBJ1-3; DNA: TGTGCCAGCACCGGACAGGGTATATCTGGAAACACCATATATTTT; CDR3: CASTGQGISGNTIYF
V: TRBV6-5; D: .; size: .; J: TRBJ1-1; DNA: TGTGCCAGCCCGGTGAACACTGAAGCTTTCTTT; CDR3: CASPVNTEAFF
V: TRBV29-1; D: .; size: .; J: TRBJ2-7; DNA: TGCAGCGTTATGGACACTTCGAGCTCCTACGAGCAGTACTTC; CDR3: CSVMDTSSSYEQYF
V: TRBV5-5; D: .; size: .; J: TRBJ1-5; DNA: TGTGCCAGCAGACAGGATAATAGCAATCAGCCCCAGCATTTT; CDR3: CASRQDNSNQPQHF
V: TRBV18; D: .; size: .; J: TRBJ2-7; DNA: TGTGCCAGCTCACCGAGGGCCGAATACGAGCAGTACTTC; CDR3: CASSPRAEYEQYF
V: TRBV18; D: TRBD2; size: .; J: TRBJ2-1; DNA: TGTGCCAGCTCACGGACTAGCGGGGGCCAAAATGAGCAGTTCTTC; CDR3: CASSRTSGGQNEQFF
V: TRBV4-1; D: TRBD1; size: .; J: TRBJ1-6; DNA: TGCGCCAGCAGCCTTGACAGGGCCAATTCACCCCTCCACTTT; CDR3: CASSLDRANSPLHF
V: TRBV5-1; D: TRBD1; size: few; J: TRBJ1-2; DNA: TGCGCCAGCAGCTTGGGACAGGGCCGGGGCTACACCTTC; CDR3: CASSLGQGRGYTF
V: TRBV19; D: TRBD1; size: .; J: TRBJ1-4; DNA: TGTGCCAGTAGTAAGGGGGCAGCGGGAAGTGAAAAACTGTTTTTT; CDR3: CASSKGAAGSEKLFF
V: TRBV30; D: .; size: .; J: TRBJ1-6; DNA: TGTGCCTGGAGTGTCGGGGGGAACGCCTATAATTCACCCCTCCACTTT; CDR3: CAWSVGGNAYNSPLHF
V: TRBV6-2/TRBV6-3; D: .; size: once; J: TRBJ1-2; DNA: TGTGCCAGCAGTTATGGTGGTACCTATGGCTACACCTTC; CDR3: CASSYGGTYGYTF
V: TRBV5-4; D: .; size: once; J: TRBJ1-2; DNA: TGTGCCAGCAGCTTGGCCAAAGAAAACTATGGCTACACCTTC; CDR3: CASSLAKENYGYTF
V: TRBV19; D: .; size: .; J: TRBJ1-4; DNA: TGTGCCTCCGGGGGCGGACGAACTAATGAAAAACTGTTTTTT; CDR3: CASGGGRTNEKLFF
V: TRBV5-5; D: .; size: .; J: TRBJ2-1; DNA: TGTGCCAGCACCACGTCTTGGGAGGGGGCCCACTCCTACAATGAGCAGTTCTTC; CDR3: CASTTSWEGAHSYNEQFF
V: TRBV5-6; D: .; size: .; J: TRBJ1-3; DNA: TGTGCCAGCAGCTTGGAGGCCAGGGTCCACACCATATATTTT; CDR3: CASSLEARVHTIYF
V: TRBV6-5; D: TRBD1; size: once; J: TRBJ1-1; DNA: TGTGCCAGCAGTTACACTCCAGGGGGCGGCAACACTGAAGCTTTCTTT; CDR3: CASSYTPGGGNTEAFF
V: TRBV3-1/TRBV3-2; D: TRBD1; size: .; J: TRBJ1-5; DNA: TGTGCCAGCAGCCGTCAGGGGGCCCGGGGTCAGCCCCAGCATTTT; CDR3: CASSRQGARGQPQHF
V: TRBV5-8; D: TRBD1; size: .; J: TRBJ1-5; DNA: TGTGCCAGCAGCTTTGGGACAGGGGCTTATAGCAATCAGCCCCAGCATTTT; CDR3: CASSFGTGAYSNQPQHF
V: TRBV9; D: .; size: few; J: TRBJ1-4; DNA: TGTGCCAGCAGCGTAGGGACAGCTATCAATGAAAAACTGTTTTTT; CDR3: CASSVGTAINEKLFF
V: TRBV28; D: .; size: .; J: TRBJ1-6; DNA: TGTGCCAGCAGTTTGGGGGACTATTCACCCCTCCACTTT; CDR3: CASSLGDYSPLHF
V: TRBV3-1/TRBV3-2; D: .; size: .; J: TRBJ2-2; DNA: TGTGCCAGCAGCCAAGATATAGCGCTGAACACCGGGGAGCTGTTTTTT; CDR3: CASSQDIALNTGELFF
V: TRBV19; D: .; size: .; J: TRBJ2-1; DNA: TGTGCCAGTAGTAGTGGACAAGACGTGGATGAGCAGTTCTTC; CDR3: CASSSGQDVDEQFF
V: TRBV18; D: TRBD2; size: .; J: TRBJ2-7; DNA: TGTGCCAGCTCACCACACCCCCCGACTAGCGTGTACGAGCAGTACTTC; CDR3: CASSPHPPTSVYEQYF
V: TRBV27; D: .; size: .; J: TRBJ1-1; DNA: TGTGCCAGCAGTCCGCACAAGGGGGGGGTCACTGAAGCTTTCTTT; CDR3: CASSPHKGGVTEAFF
V: TRBV4-3; D: .; size: .; J: TRBJ1-6; DNA: TGCGCCAGCAGCCAGTTGGGGAAGGGTTCACCCCTCCACTTT; CDR3: CASSQLGKGSPLHF
V: TRBV18; D: .; size: .; J: TRBJ2-1; DNA: TGTGCCAGCTCACCACAGGCAGGGTCTCATTATTCCTATGAGCAGTTCTTC; CDR3: CASSPQAGSHYSYEQFF
V: TRBV5-1; D: TRBD1; size: .; J: TRBJ1-1; DNA: TGCGCCAGCAGCACCGGACAGGGAGGCGCTGAAGCTTTCTTT; CDR3: CASSTGQGGAEAFF
V: TRBV5-1; D: .; size: .; J: TRBJ2-7; DNA: TGCGCCAGCAGCTTGTCGGGGAGGTACGAGCAGTACTTC; CDR3: CASSLSGRYEQYF
V: TRBV10-3; D: TRBD2; size: .; J: TRBJ2-5; DNA: TGTGCCATCAGTCCCGGACTAGCGGGGGTAGAGACCCAGTACTTC; CDR3: CAISPGLAGVETQYF
V: TRBV7-9; D: TRBD1; size: .; J: TRBJ1-1; DNA: TGTGCCAGCACCTTTTCAGGGGGCAGGCCGAACACTGAAGCTTTCTTT; CDR3: CASTFSGGRPNTEAFF
V: TRBV4-3; D: .; size: .; J: TRBJ1-3; DNA: TGCGCCAGCAGCCAAGATCCGGTCTCTGGAAACACCATATATTTT; CDR3: CASSQDPVSGNTIYF
V: TRBV11-2; D: TRBD2; size: few; J: TRBJ2-2; DNA: TGTGCCAGCAGCCGGGGACTAGCGGGGATCGGGGAGCTGTTTTTT; CDR3: CASSRGLAGIGELFF
V: TRBV6-6; D: TRBD1; size: .; J: TRBJ1-1; DNA: TGTGCCAGCGATCCTAAGGACAGGGGGGCGGCCACTGAAGCTTTCTTT; CDR3: CASDPKDRGAATEAFF
V: TRBV27; D: .; size: .; J: TRBJ2-3; DNA: TGTGCCAGCAGTTTGGGGGAACAACTGTATTTT; CDR3: CASSLGEQLYF